This TCR beta chain was captured by sequencing in a study of T-cell reconstitution after alpha-beta-depleted transplantation in children. This CDR3 has 17 amino acids. Per germline, CDR1 DFQATT and CDR2 SNEGSKA (reference sequence). V shed 3 bases, J shed 0 bases, and the junction held 11 bases outside the gene matches. Molecular barcoding with unique molecular identifiers was used for the TCRbeta library. TCRdb re-called the PCR reads through MiXCR, storing one row per CDR3 protein. The sample lists a few hundred thousand distinct CDR3 sequences, roughly 43% occurring once. This clonotype was recorded once.

The sequences come from PBMCs, collected before TCRalphabeta/CD19-depleted stem cell transplant. The receptor comes from a girl aged 2-10 years with aplastic anemia, due to receive a stem cell transplant. The chain uses TRBV20-1 and TRBJ2-1; 7 bases are a match to TRBD2. CDR3 nucleotides: TGCAGTGCTAGGATCCGAGCGGGAAGAACCTCCTACAATGAGCAGTTCTTC. This gives the protein CSARIRAGRTSYNEQFF.